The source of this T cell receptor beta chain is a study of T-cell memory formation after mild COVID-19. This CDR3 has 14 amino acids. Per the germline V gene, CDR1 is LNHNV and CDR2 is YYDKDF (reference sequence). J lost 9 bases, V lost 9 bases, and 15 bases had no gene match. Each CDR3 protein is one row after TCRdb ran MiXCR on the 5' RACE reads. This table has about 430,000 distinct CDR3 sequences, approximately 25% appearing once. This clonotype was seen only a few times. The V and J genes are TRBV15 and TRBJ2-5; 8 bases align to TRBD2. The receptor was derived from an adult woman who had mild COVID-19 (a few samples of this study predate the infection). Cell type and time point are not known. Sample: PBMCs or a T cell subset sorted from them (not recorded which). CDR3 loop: CATNRQRGRGAQYF. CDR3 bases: TGTGCCACGAACCGGCAACGGGGGCGGGGGGCCCAGTACTTC.